A single sample gave rise to the 6 T cell receptor beta chains below, sequenced in a study of blood T cell repertoires in COVID-19. The data were produced by immunoSEQ multiplex PCR, yet TCRdb's version contains in-frame clones alone and is incomplete. Among 250,000 to 350,000 clones listed, around 85% were seen once. Sequenced: peripheral blood. The receptors derive from a human donor with COVID-19, enrolled during active disease. The donor label of this sample is uncertain.

The V call is TRBV30, the J call TRBJ1-1; no firm D call. V was pared by 3 bases and J by 5 bases, with 22 bases between. Germline loops: CDR1 GTSNPN, CDR2 SVGIG (reference sequence). The length of the CDR3 is 16 residues. The CDR3 coding sequence is TGTGCCTGGAGGGCTTATATATTTCGGGGAGGAACTGAAGCTTTCTTT. It codes for CAWRAYIFRGGTEAFF.

A remark on this clone: Other nucleotide sequences from this sample produce the same CDR3. CDR3 region: CASSLDRNYGYTF. CDR3 coding DNA: TGTGCCAGCAGCTTGGACAGAAACTATGGCTACACCTTC. The chain joins TRBV11-2 to TRBJ1-2; D is perhaps TRBD1 (6 bases). Trimming took off 3 bases at V and 2 bases at J, with 7 bases between the two ends. CDR1 is SGHAT, CDR2 FQNNGV, per germline. The CDR3 spans 13 residues.

V usage is TRBV11-3 and J usage is TRBJ1-6; the D is unclear. The length of the CDR3 is 15 residues. Germline values: CDR1 SGHNT, CDR2 YENEEA. Between the trimmed V and J ends, which lost 2 bases and 7 bases, there was a span of 12 bases. CDR3 DNA: TGTGCCAGCAGCTTATCTCCCGGAGGGAATTCACCCCTCCACTTT. Translation gives CASSLSPGGNSPLHF.

The chain combines TRBV28 with TRBJ1-5; D possibly corresponds to TRBD1 (5 bases). The CDR3 has 14 residues. CDR1 is MDHEN and CDR2 is SYDVKM in the germline V gene. The V end was cut by 8 bases, the J end by 7 bases, with 18 bases between. The CDR3 region is CASLLPGGSQPQHF. The DNA of the CDR3 is TGTGCCAGCTTGCTACCGGGGGGTAGCCAGCCCCAGCATTTT. Complete variable domain (other parts from reference TRBV28 and TRBJ1-5): DVKVTQSSRYLVKRTGEKVFLECVQDMDHENMFWYRQDPGLGLRLIYFSYDVKMKEKGDIPEGYSVSREKKERFSLILESASTNQTSMYLCASLLPGGSQPQHFGDGTRLSIL.

The genes are TRBV6-5 and TRBJ1-2; maybe TRBD1 (5 bases). Per germline, CDR1 MNHEY and CDR2 SVGAGI. V was clipped by 7 bases and J by 3 bases, with 15 bases between them. This CDR3 comprises 14 residues. The DNA for the CDR3 is TGTGCCAGCAAAGCGGGGCTTGACTACTATGGCTACACCTTC. Its translation is CASKAGLDYYGYTF.

The CDR3 DNA is TGTGCCAGTAGTCCCCAGGGGGGCGCCGGGGAGCTGTTTTTT. This gives the protein CASSPQGGAGELFF. V and J are TRBV19 and TRBJ2-2; D is possibly TRBD1 (7 bases). The CDR3 covers 14 residues. V was clipped by 5 bases and J by 6 bases, with 13 bases between them. From germline, CDR1 is LNHDA and CDR2 SQIVND (reference sequence).